These T cell receptor beta chains were read from a single sample in a study of cytomegalovirus exposure and HLA in healthy donors. Assay: immunoSEQ multiplex PCR; the TCRdb copy retains only in-frame clones and omits some. The table records roughly 100,000 clones, around four fifths of them present only once. The specimen was PBMCs. These receptors were taken from a woman aged 60-75 years in good health and CMV-seronegative. The CDR3 runs from the conserved cysteine through the conserved F or W. Fields, in order: clone size, V gene, J gene, D gene, CDR3 protein, CDR3 DNA. A D gene is named only where the DNA matches it firmly. The size field is filled for only some rows; it gives once, few, many or a size class.

few	TRBV10-2	TRBJ1-5	TRBD1	CASGTGGSQPQHF	TGCGCCAGCGGGACAGGGGGCAGTCAGCCCCAGCATTTT
-	TRBV5-1	TRBJ1-1	TRBD1	CASSLSGTGDTEAFF	TGCGCCAGCAGCTTATCCGGGACAGGGGATACTGAAGCTTTCTTT
-	TRBV19	TRBJ1-2	-	CASSPRDMELYGYTF	TGTGCCAGTAGTCCAAGGGACATGGAGTTGTATGGCTACACCTTC
-	TRBV7-6	TRBJ2-7	TRBD2	CASSTTTGGAHNEQYF	TGTGCCAGCAGCACCACTACGGGGGGGGCCCACAACGAGCAGTACTTC
-	TRBV7-7	TRBJ2-1	TRBD1	CASSVDRGDEQFF	TGTGCCAGCAGCGTGGACAGGGGTGATGAGCAGTTCTTC
-	TRBV5-1	TRBJ2-7	-	CASRFGQSYEQYF	TGCGCCAGCAGATTTGGGCAGAGCTACGAGCAGTACTTC
-	TRBV10-3	TRBJ2-1	TRBD2	CAISVSGGANEQFF	TGTGCCATCAGTGTTAGCGGGGGGGCGAATGAGCAGTTCTTC
-	TRBV19	TRBJ1-5	-	CASRPRVTPRGDSNQPQHF	TGTGCCAGTAGACCCCGTGTCACCCCCAGGGGAGATAGCAATCAGCCCCAGCATTTT
-	TRBV11-2	TRBJ2-7	-	CASSLDSPSYEQYF	TGTGCCAGCAGCTTAGATAGTCCCTCCTACGAGCAGTACTTC
-	TRBV5-4	TRBJ2-3	TRBD1	CASSSPAGTGPDTQYF	TGTGCCAGCAGCTCACCGGCCGGGACAGGCCCCGATACGCAGTATTTT
-	TRBV7-9	TRBJ2-3	-	CASQEQGHTDTQYF	TGTGCCAGCCAGGAACAGGGACACACAGATACGCAGTATTTT
-	TRBV6-5	TRBJ2-4	-	CASSYSATSSNIQYF	TGTGCCAGCAGTTACTCAGCCACTAGCTCGAACATTCAGTACTTC
few	TRBV6-5	TRBJ2-7	-	CASISSGITYF	TGTGCCAGCATATCCTCGGGGATTACTTACTTC
-	TRBV6-5	TRBJ1-4	-	CASSTNPTTNEKLFF	TGTGCCAGCTCGACTAACCCTACAACTAATGAAAAACTGTTTTTT
-	TRBV12-5	TRBJ2-1	TRBD1	CASGWAGQGSFNEQFF	TGTGCTAGTGGTTGGGCGGGACAGGGAAGCTTCAATGAGCAGTTCTTC
-	TRBV6-1	TRBJ2-1	-	CASRATEQFF	TGTGCCAGCAGGGCGACAGAGCAGTTCTTC
-	TRBV6-6	TRBJ2-7	-	CASSYSANYEQYF	TGTGCCAGCAGTTACTCGGCCAACTACGAGCAGTACTTC